This TCR beta chain was retrieved from a study of blood T cell repertoires in COVID-19. Study context: Whether acute or convalescent, the COVID-19 samples came from the United States, Italy and Spain. The cDNA or gDNA used as material had been derived from T cells, B-cell-depleted T cells, or PBMCs.

This CDR3 spans 18 amino acids. Per the germline V gene, CDR1 is SGHVS and CDR2 is FQNEAQ. Trimming cost V 4 bases and J 7 bases; bases outside gene matches: 19. This clone came up many times. Source study methods: Estimated nucleated cell counts came from reference gene primer amplification. The assay was immunoSEQ multiplex PCR, and TCRdb's table has in-frame clones only and misses some. V and J calls plus clone size are reproduced from that table; the DNA served to infer D and trimming. This sample has some 87,000 clones; over 60% occur once, and the top ten carry around 9%. The sequence was collected from a man between 45 and 60 years old who had recovered from COVID-19. This chain uses TRBV7-8 with TRBJ2-3; TRBD1 agrees at 8 bases. The sequencing input was peripheral blood. DNA of the CDR3: TGTGCCAGCAGCTCCAATGGAGGTGACAGGGGTCTTGCACATACGCAGTATTTT. It codes for CASSSNGGDRGLAHTQYF.